This entry concerns a single T cell receptor beta chain. The target of this receptor is not known. Base qualities were left out, and no much larger clone turns up one base away. This entry belongs to a study of T cells in localized non-small cell lung cancer (dated by TCRdb to the early 2020s). Background on the whole study: The study examined T cell repertoires in approximately 240 patients with early-stage NSCLC and compared tumors with uninvolved tumor-adjacent lungs. The mean age of the NSCLC patients was about 70 years, with 120 to 150 men and around 99 women. The cohort consisted of approximately 220 treatment-naive NSCLC patients whose localized lung tumors had been resected. Broader findings and caveats from the paper: Uninvolved tumor-adjacent lung showed the highest T cell clonality, higher than tumor, which suggests more focused antigenic responses in the uninvolved tumor-adjacent lung. Of the top 100 tumor clones, a median of approximately 60 were detected in paired uninvolved adjacent lung; some 28 were also among that lung's top 100. Multi-region tumor sequencing was not performed, so intratumor heterogeneity could not be excluded. Higher blood T cell density associated with longer overall survival, while higher adjacent-lung clonality associated with shorter survival. Because of the exploratory design, TCR variables were selected using unadjusted p-values without false-discovery rate correction.

The immunoSEQ Assay was used to sequence TCR beta CDR3 regions from DNA. For the original study's pipeline: T cell density was computed as TCR beta template counts normalized to usable DNA estimated by amplifying housekeeping genes. Richness was estimated with the preseqR package, extrapolating to 400,000 templates for PBMC samples and 120,000 templates for tissue samples. Clonality was calculated as one minus Pielou's evenness. To identify tissue-enriched TCRs, differential abundance testing was run on productive amino-acid clonotypes with a minimum total count of 5 and an alpha of 0.1. The Jaccard Index and the Morisita Overlap Index were used to measure how much the repertoires overlapped between compartments. TCR beta CDR3s were clustered by GLIPH together with public tetramer-defined viral CDR3s, and at least three viral sequences plus V-gene enrichment were required for viral motifs. Drawn from immuneACCESS, this table holds only the in-frame rearrangements with V and J called that TCRdb kept. Clones are partly lost; checked studies trace under half to an unresolved V gene and leave the rest unexplained. That table gives V, J and clone size, and the DNA gave D and trimming. In this sample the table shows almost 35,000 clones, roughly 93% of which occur a single time. The ten most abundant clones make up roughly 7.9% of the sample.

The CDR3 has 18 amino acids, counting the end cysteine and phenylalanine. Only the CDR3 part of the read is kept: 54 bases, read in frame from the first base. V is pruned by 0 bases and J by 5 bases, leaving 9 bases of the junction without a gene match. As encoded in the germline V gene, CDR1 is SGDLS while CDR2 is YYNGEE. At diagnosis, peripheral blood, uninvolved tumor-adjacent lung and tumor were collected and were preserved as a mix of fresh-frozen and FFPE material. For TCR repertoire profiling, blood samples were analyzed as peripheral blood mononuclear cells. In this chain, TRBV9 is recombined with TRBJ2-1, with 12 bases matching TRBD1. The TCR comes from a female donor at least 60 years old with stage I lung adenocarcinoma. The sequencing used peripheral blood, collected before any cancer treatment. The nucleotides are TGTGCCAGCAGCGTAGGTTATGGGGACAGGGGGCAGCACAATGAGCAGTTCTTC. Its protein is CASSVGYGDRGQHNEQFF.